This T cell receptor (beta chain) was documented in a study of shared clonotypes between healthy human individuals. Overall study results and limits: Larger estimated richness was generally recorded for naive subsets relative to memory subsets.

Looked up from germline, CDR1 is SNHLY and CDR2 is FYNNEI. The CDR3 consists of 12 residues. Trimming removed 8 bases from V and 5 bases from J, with 12 bases in between. Naive CD8 cells, CD45RO-negative and positively selected for CCR7, excluded terminally differentiated effector memory CD45RA+ cells. This clone has a single count. Its antigen is still unknown. This specimen includes other DNA sequences encoding the same CDR3. The data were produced by immunoSEQ multiplex PCR, yet TCRdb's version contains in-frame clones alone and is incomplete. In the table there are under 1 million clones, around 93% of which are singletons.

The sequenced material came from naive CD8+ T cells sorted from blood. V gene TRBV2 combines with J gene TRBJ2-5; D is possibly TRBD1 (6 bases). The source is a man between 25 and 39 years old in good health. CDR3 loop: CASQGGRETQYF. CDR3 DNA: TGTGCCAGCCAAGGGGGTCGCGAGACCCAGTACTTC.